The T cell receptor beta chain described here comes from a study of cytomegalovirus exposure and HLA in healthy donors. In the PCR, 60 Vbeta and 13 Jbeta primers were used. Some clones are missing from TCRdb's copy, which holds only in-frame ones; the method was immunoSEQ multiplex PCR. The sample includes about 110,000 clones, around 75% seen only once; the top ten take roughly 2.5%. This CDR3 is 17 amino acids long. Unmatched junction bases numbered 5, after V lost 1 base and J lost 1 base. CDR1 and CDR2 (germline): SGHVS, FQNEAQ. This receptor was obtained from a man between 40 and 49 years old in good health and CMV-seronegative. The chain combines TRBV7-8 with TRBJ2-7, with 12 bases that match TRBD2. The specimen sequenced was PBMCs. CDR3 in amino acids: CASSLVLAGGLSYEQYF. The CDR3 nucleotides are TGTGCCAGCAGCTTAGTACTAGCGGGGGGTCTATCCTACGAGCAGTACTTC.